This is a list of T cell receptor beta chains from one sample in a study of cytomegalovirus exposure and HLA in healthy donors. TCRdb keeps only in-frame clones here, not all; method: immunoSEQ multiplex PCR. This table holds under 200,000 clones, over 75% found once. Sequencing was performed on PBMCs. These receptor sequences come from a man aged 35-49 years in good health and CMV-seropositive. Both conserved end residues are part of each CDR3. A D gene is named only where the DNA matches it firmly. Size is stated for part of the rows, as once, few or many counts, or as a class when the clone is expanded.

d_call	clone_size	v_call	j_call	cdr3_nt	cdr3_aa
NA	once	TRBV28	TRBJ2-5	TGTGCCAGCAGTTTATTCAGGGGGGAGGAGACCCAGTACTTC	CASSLFRGEETQYF
NA	NA	TRBV4-1	TRBJ1-1	TGCGCCAGCAGCCAAGGAGCAGTGAGGACTGAAGCTTTCTTT	CASSQGAVRTEAFF
TRBD2	NA	TRBV6-6	TRBJ2-3	TGTGCCACCGGGGAAGTGGGACTAGCGGCAGATACGCAGTATTTT	CATGEVGLAADTQYF
NA	NA	TRBV19	TRBJ2-4	TGTGCCAGTAGTTCCAGGGGTACCAAAAACATTCAGTACTTC	CASSSRGTKNIQYF
NA	NA	TRBV25-1	TRBJ2-7	TGTGCCAGCAGTGAGACCCAAGAACTAAGCTACGAGCAGTACTTC	CASSETQELSYEQYF
TRBD1	NA	TRBV20-1	TRBJ2-5	TGCAGTGCTAAACAGGGGGAGACCCAGTACTTC	CSAKQGETQYF
NA	few	TRBV6-4	TRBJ2-7	TGTGCCAGCAGTGACTCGAGTTGCTCGGGGAACGTGACCTACGAGCAGTACTTC	CASSDSSCSGNVTYEQYF
NA	NA	TRBV2	TRBJ2-5	TGTGCCAGCATCCGTGCCGGGACAAATCAAGAGACCCAGTACTTC	CASIRAGTNQETQYF
TRBD1	NA	TRBV5-4	TRBJ1-4	TGTGCCAGCAGATCCGGACCAGGGGGCGAAACAAGTACTGAAAAACTGTTTTTT	CASRSGPGGETSTEKLFF
NA	NA	TRBV30	TRBJ1-5	TGTGCCTGGAGTGTAGAGGGTGATCAGCCCCAGCATTTT	CAWSVEGDQPQHF
TRBD2	NA	TRBV5-1	TRBJ2-2	TGCGCCAGCAGGGCCCTCGGAGCGGGGGGATTGAACACCGGGGAGCTGTTTTTT	CASRALGAGGLNTGELFF
TRBD1	NA	TRBV19	TRBJ1-5	TGTGCCAGTAGTTTACCGGGACAGGTTAATCAGCCCCAGCATTTT	CASSLPGQVNQPQHF
TRBD1	NA	TRBV5-1	TRBJ2-3	TGCGCCAGCAGCATAACAGGGGGCAGGTTAGATACGCAGTATTTT	CASSITGGRLDTQYF
NA	NA	TRBV30	TRBJ1-2	TGTGCCTGGAAATCAGGGCTCTATGGCTACACCTTC	CAWKSGLYGYTF
TRBD2	NA	TRBV18	TRBJ2-1	TGTGCCAGCTCGCCCCAAGCGGGGGGTACCTACAATGAGCAGTTCTTC	CASSPQAGGTYNEQFF
NA	NA	TRBV5-1	TRBJ2-3	TGCGCCAGCAGCTTTTCCCTAAGGGGGGGGGAAACAGATACGCAGTATTTT	CASSFSLRGGETDTQYF
TRBD2	NA	TRBV11-2	TRBJ2-5	TGTGCCAGCAGCTTAGCGCTTCTAGCGGGGGCCCGCGGGGAGACCCAGTACTTC	CASSLALLAGARGETQYF
NA	NA	TRBV29-1	TRBJ2-7	TGCAGCGTTGAAGTACCGGGACACTTGAACGAGCAGTACTTC	CSVEVPGHLNEQYF
NA	NA	TRBV6-6	TRBJ2-7	TGTGCCAGCAGTTACGTTGTCAGGGGTCCCGAGCAGTACTTC	CASSYVVRGPEQYF
TRBD1	NA	TRBV5-1	TRBJ2-5	TGCGCCAGCAGCCTCATTAGGACAGGAAGACTAGAGACCCAGTACTTC	CASSLIRTGRLETQYF
TRBD1	NA	TRBV6-1	TRBJ1-1	TGTGCCAGCAGTGAATTTTACAGGGGCACTAACACTGAAGCTTTCTTT	CASSEFYRGTNTEAFF
TRBD1	NA	TRBV28	TRBJ1-2	TGTGCCAGCAGTCCACACAGGGGGTTGAGGGATGGCTACACCTTC	CASSPHRGLRDGYTF
NA	few	TRBV5-8	TRBJ2-3	TGTGCCAGCAGCCCCTCAGGGGTTGATACGCAGTATTTT	CASSPSGVDTQYF
TRBD1	NA	TRBV4-1	TRBJ2-1	TGCGCCAGCAGCCAAGACCCCCCCGGGACAGGGTGGAATGAGCAGTTCTTC	CASSQDPPGTGWNEQFF
NA	NA	TRBV7-9	TRBJ1-5	TGTGCCAGCAGCTTCGGGGGTGTTGGTCAGCCCCAGCATTTT	CASSFGGVGQPQHF
TRBD1	NA	TRBV11-3	TRBJ2-6	TGTGCCAGCAGCCCAGGGACAGGCCGCCGCTCTGGGGCCAACGTCCTGACTTTC	CASSPGTGRRSGANVLTF
NA	NA	TRBV27	TRBJ1-5	TGTGCCAGCAGTTTGGGGGGATATCAGCCCCAGCATTTT	CASSLGGYQPQHF
TRBD2	few	TRBV4-2	TRBJ2-5	TGTGCCAGCAGCCGCGGGGGGGCCGGGCAAGAGACCCAGTACTTC	CASSRGGAGQETQYF
NA	few	TRBV4-2	TRBJ2-3	TGTGCCAGCAGCCGCCAGCAGGTCGCAGATACGCAGTATTTT	CASSRQQVADTQYF
NA	once	TRBV27	TRBJ2-5	TGTGCCAGCAGTCAAGGACTATTGGAGACCCAGTACTTC	CASSQGLLETQYF
NA	NA	TRBV6-5	TRBJ2-5	TGTGCCAGCAGTGAGGTCCCTTACCAAGAGACCCAGTACTTC	CASSEVPYQETQYF
NA	NA	TRBV5-1	TRBJ2-6	TGCGCCAGCAGCTTTCGGGGGTCGTCCCAATACTCTGGGGCCAACGTCCTGACTTTC	CASSFRGSSQYSGANVLTF
NA	NA	TRBV4-2	TRBJ1-2	TGTGCCAGCAGCCAGATCGACGGGGGGGGCGGCTACACCTTC	CASSQIDGGGGYTF
TRBD1	once	TRBV10-3	TRBJ1-4	TGTGCCATCAGTTCCGGGACAGGAGAAAAACTGTTTTTT	CAISSGTGEKLFF
TRBD1	NA	TRBV15	TRBJ1-2	TGTGCCACCAGCAGGTTTAGGGGACAGGGCTATGGCTACACCTTC	CATSRFRGQGYGYTF
NA	NA	TRBV5-6	TRBJ2-7	TGTGCCAGCAGCTTGTCTCCATTAACTTACGAGCAGTACTTC	CASSLSPLTYEQYF
TRBD2	NA	TRBV27	TRBJ2-1	TGTGCCAGCAGTTTAAGGGGGGCACCGGGACTAGATACCTACAATGAGCAGTTCTTC	CASSLRGAPGLDTYNEQFF
NA	NA	TRBV6-5	TRBJ2-7	TGTGCCAGCAGTTACAAGGGGGCCTACGAGCAGTACTTC	CASSYKGAYEQYF
TRBD1	NA	TRBV7-8	TRBJ2-7	TGTGCCAGCACTTCTGGGACAGGGAGATCCTACGAGCAGTACTTC	CASTSGTGRSYEQYF
NA	NA	TRBV5-4	TRBJ2-5	TGTGCCAGCAGCTTGTACGGGTGGGGGCAGGAGACCCAGTACTTC	CASSLYGWGQETQYF
NA	once	TRBV19	TRBJ1-1	TGTGCCAGTACCCAGGGCGCCGGCACTGAAGCTTTCTTT	CASTQGAGTEAFF
NA	NA	TRBV7-3	TRBJ2-3	TGTGCCAGCAGCCATCCGGGGAGTCCCCCGCAGTATTTT	CASSHPGSPPQYF